The clone carrying this T cell receptor beta chain has just a few counts. Deletions cut 2 bases from V and 5 bases from J, with 7 bases between. This CDR3 comprises 13 residues. Sequenced by immunoSEQ multiplex PCR; TCRdb stores in-frame clones only, minus some. This sample has a few hundred thousand clones, with roughly 88% found just once. Treatment of the sample: some 19 received Ad26.COV2.S at low or high dose, single or two shots; several received placebo; per-sample allocation not given. Material that was analyzed had been drawn on day 63 after the first vaccine or placebo injection. The data were obtained in a study of Ad26.COV2.S vaccination and SARS-CoV-2 variants.

The source is a person between 18 and 60 years old who received the Ad26.COV2.S COVID-19 vaccine or a placebo. The chain recombines TRBV12-3 or TRBV12-4 with TRBJ1-5, with D unclear. Source: peripheral blood, taken in a trial of Ad26.COV2.S vaccine versus placebo. DNA for the CDR3: TGTGCCAGCAGTTTAACACTTCATCAGCCCCAGCATTTT. It translates to CASSLTLHQPQHF.